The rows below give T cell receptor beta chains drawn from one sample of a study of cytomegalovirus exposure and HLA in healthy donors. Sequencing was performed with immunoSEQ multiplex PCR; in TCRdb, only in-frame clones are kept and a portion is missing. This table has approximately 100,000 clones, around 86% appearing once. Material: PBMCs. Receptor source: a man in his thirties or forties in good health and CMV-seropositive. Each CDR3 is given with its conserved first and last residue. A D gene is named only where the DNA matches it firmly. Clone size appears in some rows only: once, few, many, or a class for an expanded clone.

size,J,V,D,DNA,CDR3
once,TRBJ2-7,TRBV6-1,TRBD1,TGTGCCACGTCGGGACAGAGCTCCTACGAGCAGTACTTC,CATSGQSSYEQYF
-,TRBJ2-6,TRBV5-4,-,TGTGCCAGCAGCTTGAACTCATACGTCTCTGGGGCCAACGTCCTGACTTTC,CASSLNSYVSGANVLTF
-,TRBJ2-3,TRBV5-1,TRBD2,TGCGCCAGCAGCCGGATCTCTAGCGGGAGCCCAGATACGCAGTATTTT,CASSRISSGSPDTQYF
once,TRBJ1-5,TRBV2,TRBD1,TGTGCCAGCAGCCCCGACAGGGGCAATCAGCCCCAGCATTTT,CASSPDRGNQPQHF
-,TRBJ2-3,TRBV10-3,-,TGTGCCATCAGCCAGGTATCTGCGGGAAAAGGGACAGATACGCAGTATTTT,CAISQVSAGKGTDTQYF
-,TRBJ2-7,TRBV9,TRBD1,TGTGCCAGCAGCCTCTCCGGGACAGGGCCTTTCGAGCAGTACTTC,CASSLSGTGPFEQYF
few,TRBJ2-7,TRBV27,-,TGTGCCAGCAGTTCCACAGGGCTGAAAGAGCAGTACTTC,CASSSTGLKEQYF
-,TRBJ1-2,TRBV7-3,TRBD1,TGTGCCAGCAGCTTAGGGGCCGCCGACAGGGATGGCTACACCTTC,CASSLGAADRDGYTF
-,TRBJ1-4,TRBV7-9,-,TGTGCCAGCAGCTTAGGGCCAACTAATGAAAAACTGTTTTTT,CASSLGPTNEKLFF
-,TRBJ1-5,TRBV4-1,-,TGCGCCAGCAGCCAAGGATTGTTATTTAGAGGTATCGGGAATCAGCCCCAGCATTTT,CASSQGLLFRGIGNQPQHF
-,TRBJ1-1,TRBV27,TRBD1,TGTGCCAGCAGTCTCCGGGACAGGGGGCGCGGAACTGAAGCTTTCTTT,CASSLRDRGRGTEAFF
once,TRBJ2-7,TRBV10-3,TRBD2,TGTGCCATCAGTGGTGTTGGGACTAGAATCTACGAGCAGTACTTC,CAISGVGTRIYEQYF
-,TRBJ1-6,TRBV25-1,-,TGTGCCAGCAGTGAGCAGGGGTCGGCACCCCTCCACTTT,CASSEQGSAPLHF
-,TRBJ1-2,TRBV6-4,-,TGTGCCAGCAGTGACTCGAGGCAGGCGGGTTGGACTATGGGCTACACCTTC,CASSDSRQAGWTMGYTF
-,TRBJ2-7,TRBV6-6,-,TGTGCCAGCAGTTACTCCGCAGGGGCGCTGGGTTACGAGCAGTACTTC,CASSYSAGALGYEQYF
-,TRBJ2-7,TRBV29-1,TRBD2,TGCAGCCCAAAAAGGACTAGCCGGTACGAGCAGTACTTC,CSPKRTSRYEQYF
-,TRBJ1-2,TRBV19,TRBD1,TGTGCCAGTAGACACGGACAGGGCGGGATTAACTATGGCTACACCTTC,CASRHGQGGINYGYTF
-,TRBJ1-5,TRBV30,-,TGTGCCTGGAGTAGGGGTTTCAATCAGCCCCAGCATTTT,CAWSRGFNQPQHF
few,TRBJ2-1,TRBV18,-,TGTGCCAGCTCACCGCGATACAGGGACAATGAGCAGTTCTTC,CASSPRYRDNEQFF
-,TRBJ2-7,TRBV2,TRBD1,TGTGCCAGCAGTTTGACAGGGTTATACTACGAGCAGTACTTC,CASSLTGLYYEQYF
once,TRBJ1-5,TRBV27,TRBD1,TGTGCCAGCAGCTACAGGGGGACTAGCAATCAGCCCCAGCATTTT,CASSYRGTSNQPQHF
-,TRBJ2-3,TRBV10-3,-,TGTGCCATCACCCCAAACGGGGTGAGCACAGATACGCAGTATTTT,CAITPNGVSTDTQYF
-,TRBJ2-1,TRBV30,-,TGTGCCTGGAATCCCACCTCATTGGGCGATGAGCAGTTCTTC,CAWNPTSLGDEQFF
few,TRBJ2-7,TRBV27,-,TGTGCCAGCAGGGAGAGACTAGGCTACGAGCAGTACTTC,CASRERLGYEQYF
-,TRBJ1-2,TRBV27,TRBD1,TGTGCCAGCAGTTCCCCGGGACAGGGGTATGGCTACACCTTC,CASSSPGQGYGYTF
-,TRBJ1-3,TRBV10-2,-,TGCGCCAGCAAGTCGGGGGGCTCCTCTGGAAACACCATATATTTT,CASKSGGSSGNTIYF
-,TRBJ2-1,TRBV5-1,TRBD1,TGCGCCAGCAGCTTGGGTGGACAGGGGTACAATGAGCAGTTCTTC,CASSLGGQGYNEQFF
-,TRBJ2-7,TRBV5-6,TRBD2,TGTGCCAGCAGCCCCCGGGGGGGAGCCTACGAGCAGTACTTC,CASSPRGGAYEQYF
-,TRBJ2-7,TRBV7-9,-,TGTGCCAGCAGCTTATACGACACTCTAGCCCTCGAGCAGTACTTC,CASSLYDTLALEQYF
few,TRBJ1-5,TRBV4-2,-,TGTGCCAGCAGCCGGGGGGGAAGCAATCAGCCCCAGCATTTT,CASSRGGSNQPQHF
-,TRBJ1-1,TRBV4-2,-,TGTGCCAGCAGCCAAGAAAACAAGAACACTGAAGCTTTCTTT,CASSQENKNTEAFF
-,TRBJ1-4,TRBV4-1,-,TGCGCCAGCAGCCAAACGTCCGACTGGACTAATGAAAAACTGTTTTTT,CASSQTSDWTNEKLFF